This entry concerns a single T cell receptor beta chain. Using immunoSEQ multiplex PCR, the repertoire was profiled, and TCRdb retains in-frame clones only, with some absent. Here the sample spans about 14,000 clones, 85% to 90% being singletons. The CDR3 runs 12 residues. V was shortened by 7 bases and J by 3 bases, with 9 bases between the two germline ends. Germline V gives CDR1 SNHLY, CDR2 FYNNEI. This record comes from a study of immune evolution from preneoplasia to lung adenocarcinoma. Patients had resection in Japan or China between 2014 and 2017. The source material was FFPE lung adenocarcinoma in situ tissue. This TCR came from a donor older than 65 with lung adenocarcinoma. V usage is TRBV2 and J usage is TRBJ1-2, with a weak D call TRBD1 (6 bases). This CDR3 is CASKGEDYGYTF. The CDR3 DNA reads TGTGCCAGCAAGGGGGAAGACTATGGCTACACCTTC.